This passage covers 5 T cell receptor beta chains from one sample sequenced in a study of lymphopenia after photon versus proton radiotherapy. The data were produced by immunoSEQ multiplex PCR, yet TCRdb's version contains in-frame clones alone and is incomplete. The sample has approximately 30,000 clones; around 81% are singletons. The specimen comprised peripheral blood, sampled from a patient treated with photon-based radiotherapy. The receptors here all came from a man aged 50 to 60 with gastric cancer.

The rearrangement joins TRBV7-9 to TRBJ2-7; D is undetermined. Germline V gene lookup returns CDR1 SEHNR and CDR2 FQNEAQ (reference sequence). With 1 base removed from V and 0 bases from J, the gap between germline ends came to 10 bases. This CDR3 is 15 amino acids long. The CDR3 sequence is CASSLGSLSSYEQYV. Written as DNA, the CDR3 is TGTGCCAGCAGCTTAGGGTCCCTCTCCTCCTACGAGCAGTACGTC.

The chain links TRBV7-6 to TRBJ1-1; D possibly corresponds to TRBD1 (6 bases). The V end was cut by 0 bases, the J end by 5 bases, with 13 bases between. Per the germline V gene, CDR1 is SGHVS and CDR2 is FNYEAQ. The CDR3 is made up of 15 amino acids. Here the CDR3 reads CASSLARGHRTEAFF. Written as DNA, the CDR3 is TGTGCCAGCAGCTTAGCGCGGGGACATCGGACTGAAGCTTTCTTT.

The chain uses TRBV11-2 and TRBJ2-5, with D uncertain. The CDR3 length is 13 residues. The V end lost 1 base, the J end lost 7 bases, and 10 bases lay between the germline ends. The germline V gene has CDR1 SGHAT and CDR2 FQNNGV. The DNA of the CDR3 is TGTGCCAGCAGCTTAGGTCCATTGGGGACCCAGTACTTC. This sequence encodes CASSLGPLGTQYF.

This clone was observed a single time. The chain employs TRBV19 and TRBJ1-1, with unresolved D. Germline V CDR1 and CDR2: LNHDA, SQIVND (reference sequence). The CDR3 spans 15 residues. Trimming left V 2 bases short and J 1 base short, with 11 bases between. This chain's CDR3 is CASSITVIPNTEAFF. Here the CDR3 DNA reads TGTGCCAGTAGTATAACTGTGATACCGAACACTGAAGCTTTCTTT.

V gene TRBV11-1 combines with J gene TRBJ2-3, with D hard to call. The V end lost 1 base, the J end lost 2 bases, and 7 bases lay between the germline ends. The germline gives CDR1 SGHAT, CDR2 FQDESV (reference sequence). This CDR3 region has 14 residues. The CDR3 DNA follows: TGTGCCAGCAGCTTAGGTGCTTACACAGATACGCAGTATTTT. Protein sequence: CASSLGAYTDTQYF.